One and the same sample provided the 27 T cell receptor beta chains below, sequenced in a study of identical twins. TCRdb re-called the 5' RACE reads through MiXCR, storing one row per CDR3 protein. The sample has 700,000 to 950,000 distinct CDR3 sequences; 9% to 15% are singletons. This sample also appeared in a second study, on yellow fever vaccine responses in identical twins.

The sample consisted of PBMCs. These receptors were taken from a woman aged 18-35 years in good health.

This clonotype appeared a few times. This chain links TRBV4-2 with TRBJ2-1; TRBD2 aligns across 9 bases. This CDR3 is 15 amino acids long. The V gene end was trimmed by 0 bases and the J gene end by 6 bases; junction bases not matched to a gene: 3. Germline V lookup: CDR1 LGHNA, CDR2 YNFKEQ. The CDR3 bases are TGTGCCAGCAGCCAAGATCTAGCGGGGCCCAATGAGCAGTTCTTC. Amino acids: CASSQDLAGPNEQFF.

This clonotype was counted many times. This chain connects TRBV10-3 to TRBJ2-1, with D maybe TRBD2 (6 bases). Germline lookup yields CDR1 ENHRY and CDR2 SYGVKD. Trimming left V 8 bases short and J 5 bases short, with 19 bases between. The CDR3 has 15 amino acids. As DNA, the CDR3 is TGTGCCATCCGTGGAGGCGGGATGCTGGACAATGAGCAGTTCTTC. It encodes CAIRGGGMLDNEQFF.

This clonotype was counted between two and nine times. This chain joins TRBV12-3 or TRBV12-4 and TRBJ2-1; D is uncertain. The CDR3 is 11 amino acids. Trimming stripped 3 bases from V and 10 bases from J, with 7 bases between. CDR3 DNA: TGTGCCAGCAGTTTCCGATGGGAGCAGTTCTTC. This translates into CASSFRWEQFF.

The genes are TRBV6-5 and TRBJ1-6; D ambiguous. The length of the CDR3 is 15 residues. Trimming stripped 1 base from V and 7 bases from J, with 11 bases between. CDR1 and CDR2 (germline): MNHEY, SVGAGI. The CDR3 reads CASSYWGGANSPLHF. The CDR3 DNA reads TGTGCCAGCAGTTACTGGGGAGGCGCGAATTCACCCCTCCACTTT.

This clonotype has ten or more counts. CDR3 bases: TGTGCCAGCAGCCAAGTCCCTACCAATGAGCAGTTCTTC. Translated, it gives CASSQVPTNEQFF. V is TRBV3-1 and J is TRBJ2-1, with D hard to call. Per the germline V gene, CDR1 is LGHDT and CDR2 is YNNKEL (reference sequence). CDR3 length equals 13 residues. V was clipped by 1 base and J by 6 bases, with 7 bases between them.

This clonotype occurred a few times. The chain links TRBV28 to TRBJ2-5; D is uncertain. From germline, CDR1 is MDHEN and CDR2 SYDVKM. CDR3 length: 12 amino acids. V lost 8 bases and J 4 bases, leaving 11 bases between the germline ends. The CDR3 nucleotides read TGTGCCAGCTATGGCAGTTCAGAGACCCAGTACTTC. It yields the protein CASYGSSETQYF.

This chain connects TRBV19 to TRBJ1-6; no firm D call. The V end lost 3 bases, the J end lost 10 bases, and 10 bases lay between the germline ends. Germline V CDR1 and CDR2: LNHDA, SQIVND (reference sequence). This CDR3 region has 13 residues. Here the CDR3 DNA reads TGTGCCAGTAGTATGATGGCCGGATCACCCCTCCACTTT. It translates to CASSMMAGSPLHF.

This sequence joins TRBV6-2 or TRBV6-3 and TRBJ2-1; D uncertain. The V end lost 6 bases, the J end lost 1 base, and 16 bases lay between the germline ends. Germline CDR1 is MNHEY and CDR2 is SVGEGT. This CDR3 is 16 amino acids long. In DNA form, the CDR3 reads TGTGCCAGCAGGCAAGTGGGTGGATTATCCTACAATGAGCAGTTCTTC. It translates to CASRQVGGLSYNEQFF.

The V gene is TRBV12-3 or TRBV12-4, the J gene TRBJ2-6; unclear D gene. Trimming shortened V by 5 bases and J by 0 bases, and 11 bases separated the two germline ends. CDR3 length equals 16 residues. The CDR3: CASSKPDGSGANVLTF. The CDR3 DNA reads as TGTGCCAGCAGTAAACCGGACGGCTCTGGGGCCAACGTCCTGACTTTC.

This clonotype turned up a few times. The J gene is TRBJ2-5, the V gene TRBV12-3 or TRBV12-4, with 9 bases lining up with TRBD2. V lost 1 base, J lost 8 bases, and 8 bases stayed unmatched. The CDR3 contains 15 residues. The CDR3 coding sequence is TGTGCCAGCAGTTTAGGGGTTAGCGGGAGTCGAACCCAGTACTTC. Encoded protein: CASSLGVSGSRTQYF.

This clonotype showed up just a few times. V and J are TRBV27 and TRBJ2-7, with a tentative D call TRBD1 (9 bases). The germline CDR1 and CDR2 sequences are MNHEY and SMNVEV (reference sequence). Between the trimmed V and J ends, which lost 7 bases and 3 bases, there was a span of 19 bases. The CDR3 sequence is 15 residues long. The CDR3 loop is CASTPGGDRVYEQYF. The DNA for the CDR3 is TGTGCCAGCACGCCGGGGGGGGACAGGGTCTACGAGCAGTACTTC.

In this sample, this clonotype turned up a few times. V gene TRBV5-1 combines with J gene TRBJ2-2; 7 bases agree with TRBD1. CDR3 length: 15 amino acids. Germline trimming cut 4 bases from V and 5 bases from J; bases unmatched to any gene: 8. Germline V gene data show CDR1 as SGHRS and CDR2 as YFSETQ. CDR3 DNA sequence: TGCGCCAGCAGCACCCGACAGGGTTATACCGGGGAGCTGTTTTTT. It is translated as CASSTRQGYTGELFF.

The chain links TRBV10-3 to TRBJ1-5; D uncertain. The CDR3 runs to 13 residues. Germline CDR1 ENHRY, CDR2 SYGVKD. Deletions cut 2 bases from V and 5 bases from J, with 7 bases between. For the CDR3, the DNA is TGTGCCATCAGTGAGCCCGGGGATCAGCCCCAGCATTTT. Its protein is CAISEPGDQPQHF.

This clonotype has a count of ten or more. As DNA, the CDR3 is TGTGCCAGCAGTTGGGGGCTAGATTCACCCCTCCACTTT. This translates into CASSWGLDSPLHF. The V and J genes are TRBV27 and TRBJ1-6; possibly TRBD1 for D (6 bases). Germline CDR1 is MNHEY and CDR2 is SMNVEV (reference sequence). The CDR3 length is 13 residues. Between the trimmed V and J ends, which lost 4 bases and 8 bases, there was a span of 9 bases.

The table lists this clonotype with a few counts. This rearrangement joins TRBV7-9 to TRBJ1-2; no definite D call. The CDR3 contains 16 residues. With 5 bases removed from V and 0 bases from J, the gap between germline ends came to 16 bases. Per the germline V gene, CDR1 is SEHNR and CDR2 is FQNEAQ (reference sequence). The CDR3 sequence is CASSLFWPASNYGYTF. DNA of the CDR3: TGTGCCAGCAGCCTATTTTGGCCGGCGTCTAACTATGGCTACACCTTC.

V is TRBV29-1 and J is TRBJ2-2, with D possibly matching TRBD1 (7 bases). The CDR3 is made up of 19 amino acids. CDR1 is SQVTM and CDR2 is ANQGSEA in the germline V gene. V lost 0 bases to trimming and J lost 2 bases, with 22 bases between them. The CDR3 region is CSVEDPMGGQEPNTGELFF. CDR3 nucleotides: TGCAGCGTTGAAGATCCCATGGGAGGACAGGAGCCTAACACCGGGGAGCTGTTTTTT.

This clonotype was seen a few times. V and J are TRBV20-1 and TRBJ2-3, with 12 bases matching TRBD2. Germline V gene lookup returns CDR1 DFQATT and CDR2 SNEGSKA (reference sequence). Trimming removed 0 bases from V and 2 bases from J; junction bases left unmatched: 6. The CDR3 has 17 amino acids. The CDR3 sequence: CSARDIRLAGVTDTQYF. The CDR3 DNA reads as TGCAGTGCTAGAGATATACGACTAGCGGGAGTCACAGATACGCAGTATTTT.

This clonotype appeared a few times. The chain couples TRBV10-1 to TRBJ2-3; D ambiguous. Trimming shortened V by 0 bases and J by 6 bases, and 10 bases separated the two germline ends. CDR3 length: 14 amino acids. CDR1 and CDR2 from the germline V gene are WNHNN and SYGVQD (reference sequence). The CDR3 sequence is CASSESRLSDTQYF. CDR3 nucleotides: TGCGCCAGCAGTGAGTCGAGGCTTTCTGATACGCAGTATTTT.

Only a few counts were recorded for this clonotype. This sequence joins TRBV12-3 or TRBV12-4 and TRBJ2-2; 9 bases match TRBD2. The junction had 3 bases not matched to a gene; V was cut back by 6 bases and J by 1 base. The CDR3 has 15 amino acids. This chain's CDR3 is CASRASGVNTGELFF. For the CDR3, the DNA is TGTGCCAGCAGGGCTAGCGGGGTGAACACCGGGGAGCTGTTTTTT.

This clonotype was found a few times. The CDR3 is CASSYGQGDEQFF. In nucleotides, the CDR3 is TGTGCCAGCAGTTACGGCCAAGGCGATGAGCAGTTCTTC. The gene calls are TRBV6-5 and TRBJ2-1, with D hard to call. V lost 2 bases to trimming and J lost 8 bases, with 10 bases between them. Per germline, CDR1 MNHEY and CDR2 SVGAGI. This CDR3 has 13 amino acids.

This clonotype has at least ten counts. The gene calls are TRBV7-9 and TRBJ2-1, with D perhaps matching TRBD1 or TRBD2 (6 bases each). This CDR3 region has 15 residues. The germline V and J ends were trimmed by 5 bases and 2 bases, with 13 bases remaining between them. CDR1 SEHNR and CDR2 FQNEAQ come from the germline V gene (reference sequence). Here the CDR3 DNA reads TGTGCCAGCAGCCCTTGGGGGGCAACCTACAATGAGCAGTTCTTC. Translating gives CASSPWGATYNEQFF.

This clonotype appeared a few times. The chain recombines TRBV29-1 with TRBJ1-2; TRBD1 matches at 8 bases. Germline V gene lookup returns CDR1 SQVTM and CDR2 ANQGSEA. CDR3 size: 11 residues. Trimming at V came to 6 bases and at J to 4 bases, leaving 1 base not matched to a gene. CDR3: CSVQGAYGYTF. CDR3 nucleotide sequence: TGCAGCGTGCAGGGGGCCTATGGCTACACCTTC. Full variable domain (remainder filled in from reference TRBV29-1 and TRBJ1-2): SAVISQKPSRDICQRGTSLTIQCQVDSQVTMMFWYRQQPGQSLTLIATANQGSEATYESGFVIDKFPISRPNLTFSTLTVSNMSPEDSSIYLCSVQGAYGYTFGSGTRLTVV.

This clonotype was seen more than once but under ten times. The chain has TRBV7-2 and TRBJ2-1; 8 bases agree with TRBD2. Germline V CDR1 and CDR2: SGHTA, FQGNSA. The CDR3 length is 14 residues. Germline trimming cut 3 bases from V and 5 bases from J; bases unmatched to any gene: 3. The CDR3 here is CASSFSGTNNEQFF. The CDR3, as DNA: TGTGCCAGCAGCTTTAGCGGGACCAACAATGAGCAGTTCTTC.

This clonotype has more than one count but fewer than ten. V gene TRBV11-2 combines with J gene TRBJ2-5; D perhaps matches TRBD2 (5 bases). V lost 1 base, J lost 5 bases, and 11 bases lay in between. The CDR3 has 14 residues. CDR1 and CDR2 from the germline V gene are SGHAT and FQNNGV. Here the CDR3 DNA reads TGTGCCAGCAGCTTAGGGCCTAGAGGGGAGACCCAGTACTTC. It yields the protein CASSLGPRGETQYF.

The sample holds a few counts of this clonotype. The V and J genes are TRBV4-1 and TRBJ2-3; no reliable D call. The CDR3 covers 17 residues. Germline CDR1 reads MGHRA; CDR2 reads YSYEKL. Between the trimmed V and J ends, which lost 5 bases and 0 bases, there was a span of 18 bases. The CDR3 bases are TGCGCCAGCAGCGCCGCTAGGGTGCCATCTAGCACAGATACGCAGTATTTT. Its protein is CASSAARVPSSTDTQYF.

This clonotype was recorded a few times. This sequence joins TRBV7-6 and TRBJ2-1; 9 bases line up with TRBD1. The V gene's germline CDR1 is SGHVS and CDR2 FNYEAQ. V lost 5 bases and J lost 9; bases outside the gene matches: 14. The CDR3 contains 16 residues. This CDR3 is CASSLPPGQGRSEQFF. The CDR3 DNA reads TGTGCCAGCAGCCTACCACCGGGACAGGGTAGGAGTGAGCAGTTCTTC.

This clonotype occurred many times. The J gene is TRBJ1-1, the V gene TRBV5-1; possible D gene TRBD1, 5 bases. V lost 4 bases to trimming and J lost 6 bases, with 16 bases between them. The CDR3 spans 14 residues. CDR1 and CDR2 (germline): SGHRS, YFSETQ. CDR3 DNA sequence: TGCGCCAGCAGCCTGCAGGGAGCCGGAGCTGAAGCTTTCTTT. It yields the protein CASSLQGAGAEAFF.